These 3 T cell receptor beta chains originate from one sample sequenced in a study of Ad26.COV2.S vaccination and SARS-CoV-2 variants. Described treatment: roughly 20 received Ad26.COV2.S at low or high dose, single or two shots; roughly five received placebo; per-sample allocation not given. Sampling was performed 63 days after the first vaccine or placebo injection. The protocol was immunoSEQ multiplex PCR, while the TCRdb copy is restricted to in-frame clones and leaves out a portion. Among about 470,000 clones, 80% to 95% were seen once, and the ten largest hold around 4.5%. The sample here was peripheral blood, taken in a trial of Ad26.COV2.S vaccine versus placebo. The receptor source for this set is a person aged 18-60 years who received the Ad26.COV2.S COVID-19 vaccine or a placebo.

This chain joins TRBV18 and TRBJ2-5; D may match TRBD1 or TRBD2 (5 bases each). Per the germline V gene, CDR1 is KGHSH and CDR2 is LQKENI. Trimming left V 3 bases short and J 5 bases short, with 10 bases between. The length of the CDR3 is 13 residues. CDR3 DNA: TGTGCCAGCTCACCGGGCTGGGGGGAGACCCAGTACTTC. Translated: CASSPGWGETQYF. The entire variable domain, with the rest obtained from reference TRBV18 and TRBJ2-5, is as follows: NAGVMQNPRHLVRRRGQEARLRCSPMKGHSHVYWYRQLPEEGLKFMVYLQKENIIDESGMPKERFSAEFPKEGPSILRIQQVVRGDSAAYFCASSPGWGETQYFGPGTRLLVL.

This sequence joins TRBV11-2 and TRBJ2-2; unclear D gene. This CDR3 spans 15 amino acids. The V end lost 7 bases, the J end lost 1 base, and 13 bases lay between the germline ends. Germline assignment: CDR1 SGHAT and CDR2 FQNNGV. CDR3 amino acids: CASTPLLGNTGELFF. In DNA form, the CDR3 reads TGTGCCAGCACCCCTCTTTTAGGGAACACCGGGGAGCTGTTTTTT.

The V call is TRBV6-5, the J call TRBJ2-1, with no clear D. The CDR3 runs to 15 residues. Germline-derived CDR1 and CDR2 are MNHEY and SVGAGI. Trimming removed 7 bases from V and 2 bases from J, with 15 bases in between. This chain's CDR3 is CASKDGHYPYNEQFF. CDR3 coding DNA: TGTGCCAGCAAAGACGGGCATTACCCCTACAATGAGCAGTTCTTC.